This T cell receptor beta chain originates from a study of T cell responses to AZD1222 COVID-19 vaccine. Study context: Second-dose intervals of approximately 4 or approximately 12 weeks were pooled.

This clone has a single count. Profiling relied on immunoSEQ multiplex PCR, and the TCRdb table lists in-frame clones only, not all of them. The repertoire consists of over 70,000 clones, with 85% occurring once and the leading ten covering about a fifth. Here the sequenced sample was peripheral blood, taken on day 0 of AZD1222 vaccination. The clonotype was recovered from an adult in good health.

The CDR3 coding sequence is TGCGCCAGCATTGAAGGGGGCGAATTCAATGAGCAGTTCTTC. Amino acids: CASIEGGEFNEQFF. The chain links TRBV5-1 to TRBJ2-1, with TRBD1 matching 7 bases. The CDR3 covers 14 residues. With 6 bases clipped from V and 6 bases from J, the junction kept 9 bases outside the gene matches. Germline assignment: CDR1 SGHRS and CDR2 YFSETQ.